This TCR beta chain originates from a study of T cell repertoires in cytomegalovirus infection. Study-level background: Carrying CMV and the relevant HLA type showed in public TCR beta signatures.

TCRdb redid the calling of the reads with MiXCR, one entry per CDR3 protein. The sample shows around 180,000 distinct CDR3 sequences, approximately 19% of them seen only once. The CDR3 sequence is 15 residues long. Germline CDR1 reads SGDLS; CDR2 reads YYNGEE. V trimming: 2 bases; J trimming: 1 base; junction bases outside the gene matches: 0. A few counts support this clonotype. The sample comprised PBMCs. J is TRBJ2-3 and V is TRBV9; 11 bases fit TRBD2. The receptor's source is a human donor in good health (CMV status not recorded). Some clones in this sample may be carry-over from other donors' samples. CDR3 residues: CASSVTSGGTDTQYF. CDR3 nucleotide sequence: TGTGCCAGCAGCGTGACTAGCGGGGGCACAGATACGCAGTATTTT.